Below are 21 T cell receptor beta chains sequenced from a single sample in a study of naive and memory T cell subsets. The beta constant-region primer was an equimolar mix of two oligonucleotides covering TRBC1 and TRBC2. TCRdb fed the UMI-ligation and nested PCR reads into MiXCR, producing one record per CDR3 protein. The table has approximately 85,000 distinct CDR3 sequences, 6% to 7.5% seen once; the top ten hold over 1.5%. The sequencing input was central memory CD4+ T cells from blood. Receptor source: a human donor in good health.

This clonotype has more than one count but fewer than ten. The CDR3 region has the DNA TGTGCCAGCAGCCCCGACGGGGTTGGCGAGCAGTACTTC. Translating it yields CASSPDGVGEQYF. The chain has TRBV9 and TRBJ2-7; D possibly corresponds to TRBD2 (5 bases). Trimming removed 4 bases at V and 6 bases at J, with 14 bases between. Germline V gene lookup returns CDR1 SGDLS and CDR2 YYNGEE. This CDR3 contains 13 residues.

This clonotype came up a few times. The V and J genes are TRBV3-1 and TRBJ1-2; 8 bases align to TRBD1. In germline, CDR1 is LGHDT, CDR2 YNNKEL (reference sequence). The ends lost 8 bases at V and 0 bases at J; junction bases unmatched: 2. The CDR3 runs 13 residues. CDR3 bases: TGTGCCAGCGGGACAGGACCTAACTATGGCTACACCTTC. It yields the protein CASGTGPNYGYTF.

At least ten counts were recorded for this clonotype. The chain carries TRBV18 and TRBJ1-1, with a weak D call TRBD1 (5 bases). V was shortened by 5 bases and J by 5 bases, with 6 bases between the two germline ends. CDR1 and CDR2 (germline): KGHSH, LQKENI. CDR3 length: 11 amino acids. The CDR3 loop is CASSWGTEAFF. CDR3 bases: TGTGCCAGCTCATGGGGGACTGAAGCTTTCTTT.

This clonotype was counted a few times. The gene calls are TRBV28 and TRBJ1-1, with 9 bases matching TRBD1. Trimming cost V 7 bases and J 5 bases; bases outside gene matches: 5. CDR1 and CDR2 from the germline V gene are MDHEN and SYDVKM. The CDR3 sequence is 13 residues long. The CDR3 here is CASTRDRVTEAFF. In DNA form, the CDR3 reads TGTGCCAGCACCCGGGACAGGGTAACTGAAGCTTTCTTT.

In its sample, this clonotype was seen many times. V gene TRBV30 combines with J gene TRBJ1-5; 7 nucleotides align to TRBD1. Germline lookup yields CDR1 GTSNPN and CDR2 SVGIG (reference sequence). J gave up 1 base and V 0 bases, and 9 bases lay outside the gene matches. This CDR3 comprises 17 residues. The chain's CDR3 is CAWSVRQGGRSNQPQHF. The CDR3, as DNA: TGTGCCTGGAGTGTACGGCAGGGGGGAAGAAGCAATCAGCCCCAGCATTTT.

There are many counts of this clonotype. This CDR3 reads CASRRTGTSSYNSPLHF. The CDR3 DNA reads TGTGCCAGCAGAAGGACAGGGACTAGCTCCTATAATTCACCCCTCCACTTT. The gene calls are TRBV12-3 or TRBV12-4 and TRBJ1-6; 8 bases align to TRBD1. Germline trimming cut 6 bases from V and 0 bases from J; bases unmatched to any gene: 7. The CDR3 spans 17 residues.

The chain recombines TRBV5-1 with TRBJ2-7; 8 bases map to TRBD1. The CDR3 sequence is 13 residues long. Germline V gives CDR1 SGHRS, CDR2 YFSETQ. The ends lost 5 bases at V and 5 bases at J; junction bases unmatched: 6. The CDR3 region has the DNA TGCGCCAGCAGACCGAAGACAGGGGACGAGCAGTACTTC. It codes for CASRPKTGDEQYF.

This clonotype was seen repeatedly, ten times or more. CDR3 loop: CASSGGPLSSGNTIYF. Here the CDR3 DNA reads TGTGCCAGCAGCGGGGGACCGTTGAGCTCTGGAAACACCATATATTTT. The V gene is TRBV7-3, the J gene TRBJ1-3, with a possible D match to TRBD1 (5 bases). Germline V gives CDR1 SGHTA, CDR2 FQGTGA. V lost 5 bases and J lost 0, with 14 bases in between. The CDR3 totals 16 residues.

Details on this clonotype: A read error may produce the germline difference seen at one junction end. The rearrangement links TRBV7-2 to TRBJ2-5; the match to TRBD2 covers 7 bases. This CDR3 spans 16 amino acids. The germline V gene has CDR1 SGHTA and CDR2 FQGNSA. CDR3 protein: CASSTHTGTIRETEYF. In nucleotides, the CDR3 is TGTGCCAGCAGCACCCACACCGGGACTATCAGGGAGACCGAGTACTTC.

The rearrangement joins TRBV7-2 to TRBJ2-3, with 7 bases identical to TRBD2. V trimming: 5 bases; J trimming: 2 bases; junction bases outside the gene matches: 4. The CDR3 is 14 amino acids. Germline V gives CDR1 SGHTA, CDR2 FQGNSA. This CDR3 reads CASSIRDYTDTQYF. In DNA form, the CDR3 reads TGTGCCAGCAGCATACGGGACTACACAGATACGCAGTATTTT.

In this sample, this clonotype turned up many times. J is TRBJ1-1 and V is TRBV7-2, with 11 bases lining up with TRBD1. Germline lookup yields CDR1 SGHTA and CDR2 FQGNSA. The CDR3 consists of 16 residues. J gave up 5 bases and V 5 bases, and 10 bases lay outside the gene matches. This chain's CDR3 is CASSPGQGAGGTEAFF. DNA for the CDR3: TGTGCCAGCAGCCCAGGACAGGGGGCGGGGGGAACTGAAGCTTTCTTT. The full variable domain, in which reference TRBV7-2 and TRBJ1-1 provide the parts outside the CDR3, is GAGVSQSPSNKVTEKGKDVELRCDPISGHTALYWYRQSLGQGLEFLIYFQGNSAPDKSGLPSDRFSAERTGGSVSTLTIQRTQQEDSAVYLCASSPGQGAGGTEAFFGQGTRLTVV.

This chain connects TRBV20-1 to TRBJ2-3; 9 bases are shared with TRBD2. Germline CDR1 reads DFQATT; CDR2 reads SNEGSKA (reference sequence). The CDR3 totals 15 residues. The trim removed 6 bases at V and 7 bases at J, leaving 14 bases unmatched. DNA of the CDR3: TGCAGTGCCAAGAGTTTGGCGGGGGGGCCAAATACGCAGTATTTT. Protein: CSAKSLAGGPNTQYF.

This clonotype came up many times. V is TRBV20-1 and J is TRBJ2-7; D unresolved. V was clipped by 2 bases and J by 3 bases, with 8 bases between them. Per germline, CDR1 DFQATT and CDR2 SNEGSKA (reference sequence). CDR3 length: 12 residues. DNA of the CDR3: TGCAGTGCTAGATACGGATACTACGAGCAGTACTTC. Translation gives CSARYGYYEQYF.

This clonotype was found a few times. The chain employs TRBV12-3 or TRBV12-4 and TRBJ2-4; possibly TRBD1 for D (5 bases). The ends were cut back, 5 bases at V and 6 bases at J, with 17 bases in the middle. This CDR3 region has 15 residues. Written as DNA, the CDR3 is TGTGCCAGCAGTGAGGACAATCTAAGCGCAAACATTCAGTACTTC. As protein: CASSEDNLSANIQYF.

This clonotype was seen a few times. V usage is TRBV4-3 and J usage is TRBJ2-2, with D possibly being TRBD2 (6 bases). Trimming left V 4 bases short and J 5 bases short, with 14 bases between. CDR3 length: 15 residues. Looked up from germline, CDR1 is LGHNA and CDR2 is YSLEER. CDR3 amino acids: CASSLFIGGTGELFF. The CDR3 DNA follows: TGCGCCAGCAGCCTATTTATTGGAGGGACCGGGGAGCTGTTTTTT.

This clonotype was seen many times. The chain joins TRBV7-9 to TRBJ1-4, with unresolved D. This CDR3 is 16 amino acids long. Trimming shortened V by 5 bases and J by 7 bases, and 20 bases separated the two germline ends. Germline lookup yields CDR1 SEHNR and CDR2 FQNEAQ (reference sequence). CDR3: CASSQRTSGSFEKLFF. In DNA form, the CDR3 reads TGTGCCAGCAGCCAAAGGACCAGCGGTTCCTTTGAAAAACTGTTTTTT.

This clonotype was seen a handful of times. Here the CDR3 reads CASSQKSGSSYNEQFF. The CDR3, as DNA: TGTGCCAGCAGCCAAAAAAGCGGGAGTTCCTACAATGAGCAGTTCTTC. This chain uses TRBV4-2 with TRBJ2-1, with TRBD2 matching 8 bases. Germline CDR1 reads LGHNA; CDR2 reads YNFKEQ. The junction had 4 bases not matched to a gene; V was cut back by 2 bases and J by 1 base. The CDR3 is 16 amino acids.

As for this clonotype: Germline and junction disagree at one end, which may indicate a read error. The chain carries TRBV7-2 and TRBJ2-1, with TRBD2 identical over 7 bases. The germline gives CDR1 SGHTA, CDR2 FQGNSA. The CDR3 consists of 15 residues. In DNA form, the CDR3 reads TGTGCCAGCGGCTTAGATGCGGGAGCCCACAATGAGCAGTTCTTC. Translated, it gives CASGLDAGAHNEQFF.

This chain links TRBV6-2 or TRBV6-3 with TRBJ1-2, with D possibly being TRBD1 (5 bases). The length of the CDR3 is 12 residues. Trimming left V 6 bases short and J 5 bases short, with 10 bases between. Per germline, CDR1 MNHEY and CDR2 SVGEGT. The CDR3 loop reads CASRQQVYGYTF. CDR3 DNA sequence: TGTGCCAGCAGGCAACAGGTTTATGGCTACACCTTC.

A few counts support this clonotype. The chain uses TRBV28 and TRBJ1-5, with 7 bases aligning to TRBD1. V gave up 6 bases and J gave up 5 bases; unmatched junction bases: 10. Germline V lookup: CDR1 MDHEN, CDR2 SYDVKM. The CDR3 runs to 15 residues. The CDR3 spells CASRYTGAGDQPQHF. The DNA for the CDR3 is TGTGCCAGCAGATACACAGGGGCGGGGGATCAGCCCCAGCATTTT.

The rearrangement joins TRBV29-1 to TRBJ2-7; D gene ambiguous. The CDR3 has 12 amino acids. In germline, CDR1 is SQVTM, CDR2 ANQGSEA. Trimming took off 1 base at V and 3 bases at J, with 7 bases between the two ends. In DNA form, the CDR3 reads TGCAGCGTTGAAGGAGCCCACTACGAGCAGTACTTC. It codes for CSVEGAHYEQYF.